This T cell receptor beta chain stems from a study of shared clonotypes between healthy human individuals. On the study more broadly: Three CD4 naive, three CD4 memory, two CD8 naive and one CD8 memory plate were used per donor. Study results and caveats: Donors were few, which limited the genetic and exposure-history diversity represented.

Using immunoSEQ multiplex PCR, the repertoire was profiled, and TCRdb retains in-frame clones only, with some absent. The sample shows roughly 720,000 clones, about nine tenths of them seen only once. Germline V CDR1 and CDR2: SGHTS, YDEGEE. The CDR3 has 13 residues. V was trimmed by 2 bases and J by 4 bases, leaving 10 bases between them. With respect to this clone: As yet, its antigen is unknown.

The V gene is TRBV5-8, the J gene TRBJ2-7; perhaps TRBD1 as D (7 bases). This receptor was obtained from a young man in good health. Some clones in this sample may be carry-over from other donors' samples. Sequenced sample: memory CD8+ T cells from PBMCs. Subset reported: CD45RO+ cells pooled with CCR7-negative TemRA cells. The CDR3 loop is CASSFSGGYEQYF. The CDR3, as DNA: TGTGCCAGCAGCTTTTCAGGGGGGTACGAGCAGTACTTC.